This T cell receptor beta chain was sequenced during a study of shared clonotypes between healthy human individuals. Study as a whole: The study used three CD4 naive, three CD4 memory, two CD8 naive and one CD8 memory plate per donor.

Each subset's genomic DNA was split evenly across several immunoSEQ plates. The data were produced by immunoSEQ multiplex PCR, yet TCRdb's version contains in-frame clones alone and is incomplete. Of some 1 million clones in the sample, about 77% were seen once. The ends were cut back, 4 bases at V and 7 bases at J, with 13 bases in the middle. The CDR3 runs to 13 residues. Germline CDR1 WSHSY, CDR2 SAAADI. Study donors comprised healthy, HIV-negative adults devoid of recent acute infection or vaccination. Naive CD45RA+ and memory CD45RA-negative subsets were split from CD4+ cells. Sequences were obtained from memory CD4+ T cells sorted from blood. The sample's subset: CD45RA-negative fraction. The chain has TRBV10-2 and TRBJ2-5; D uncertain. The source is a man between 18 and 35 years old in good health. In nucleotides, the CDR3 is TGCGCCAGCAGTGCGGCCCTAGAGGTGACCCAGTACTTC. Translated, it gives CASSAALEVTQYF.